These 7 T cell receptor beta chains were sequenced from one sample in a study of blood T cell repertoires in COVID-19. The table came from immunoSEQ multiplex PCR; TCRdb's copy has only in-frame clones and leaves some out. This table has 180,000 or so clones, roughly four fifths appearing once. The sample was peripheral blood. These receptors came from a human donor with acute or convalescent COVID-19. The donor label of this sample is uncertain.

J is TRBJ2-7 and V is TRBV24-1; 9 bases agree with TRBD1. The V segment lost 4 bases and the J segment 3 bases; nucleotides outside the gene matches: 3. The CDR3 runs 14 residues. Germline lookup yields CDR1 KGHDR and CDR2 SFDVKD. CDR3 sequence: CATSERDRVYEQYF. As DNA, the CDR3 is TGTGCCACCAGTGAACGGGACAGGGTCTACGAGCAGTACTTC.

This chain joins TRBV10-1 and TRBJ2-3, with D unclear. Trimming stripped 5 bases from V and 6 bases from J, with 18 bases between. CDR1 WNHNN and CDR2 SYGVQD come from the germline V gene (reference sequence). CDR3 size: 15 residues. DNA of the CDR3: TGCGCCAGCAGTCCCTCGGATAGGAGAGAGGATACGCAGTATTTT. This codes for CASSPSDRREDTQYF.

The chain employs TRBV27 and TRBJ1-2, with D maybe TRBD1 (6 bases). Germline assignment: CDR1 MNHEY and CDR2 SMNVEV (reference sequence). CDR3 length equals 14 residues. V lost 4 bases to trimming and J lost 3 bases, with 12 bases between them. This CDR3 is CASSSGTGYYGYTF. The DNA of the CDR3 is TGTGCCAGCAGTTCCGGAACAGGGTACTATGGCTACACCTTC.

V is TRBV4-3 and J is TRBJ2-1; 7 bases align to TRBD1. J was trimmed by 5 bases and V by 0 bases; bases with no gene match: 10. Per germline, CDR1 LGHNA and CDR2 YSLEER. This CDR3 is built from 17 residues. The CDR3 sequence is CASSQEMGRGLDNEQFF. The CDR3 bases are TGCGCCAGCAGCCAAGAGATGGGCAGGGGGTTGGACAATGAGCAGTTCTTC.

The rearrangement uses TRBV18 and TRBJ1-2, with D maybe TRBD1 (6 bases). The germline CDR1 and CDR2 sequences are KGHSH and LQKENI. V gave up 3 bases and J gave up 8 bases, with 19 bases separating them. The CDR3 consists of 15 residues. CDR3 nucleotide sequence: TGTGCCAGCTCACCGCCCGGGGAGTGGGGGGGCGGCTACACCTTC. The encoded protein is CASSPPGEWGGGYTF.

The chain employs TRBV7-8 and TRBJ2-1; 11 nucleotides agree with TRBD2. The CDR3 is 20 residues long. Germline V gene lookup returns CDR1 SGHVS and CDR2 FQNEAQ. Germline trimming cut 0 bases from V and 2 bases from J; bases unmatched to any gene: 12. The CDR3 DNA reads TGTGCCAGCAGCTTAGCGAGAGTTCAACTAGCGGGGGAAACCTACAATGAGCAGTTCTTC. This codes for CASSLARVQLAGETYNEQFF. The full variable domain, with the rest looked up from reference TRBV7-8 and TRBJ2-1, is GAGVSQSPRYKVAKRGQDVALRCDPISGHVSLFWYQQALGQGPEFLTYFQNEAQLDKSGLPSDRFFAERPEGSVSTLKIQRTQQEDSAVYLCASSLARVQLAGETYNEQFFGPGTRLTVL.

The chain links TRBV30 to TRBJ1-4, with 7 positions matching TRBD1. Germline V gene data show CDR1 as GTSNPN and CDR2 as SVGIG (reference sequence). The J segment lost 7 bases and the V segment lost 7 bases, leaving 6 bases of the junction unmatched. The CDR3 is 12 residues long. CDR3 loop: CAFHRGGEKLFF. Here the CDR3 DNA reads TGTGCCTTCCACAGGGGCGGTGAAAAACTGTTTTTT. The variable domain in full, completed from reference TRBV30 and TRBJ1-4, reads SQTIHQWPATLVQPVGSPLSLECTVEGTSNPNLYWYRQAAGRGLQLLFYSVGIGQISSEVPQNLSASRPQDRQFILSSKKLLLSDSGFYLCAFHRGGEKLFFGSGTQLSVL.